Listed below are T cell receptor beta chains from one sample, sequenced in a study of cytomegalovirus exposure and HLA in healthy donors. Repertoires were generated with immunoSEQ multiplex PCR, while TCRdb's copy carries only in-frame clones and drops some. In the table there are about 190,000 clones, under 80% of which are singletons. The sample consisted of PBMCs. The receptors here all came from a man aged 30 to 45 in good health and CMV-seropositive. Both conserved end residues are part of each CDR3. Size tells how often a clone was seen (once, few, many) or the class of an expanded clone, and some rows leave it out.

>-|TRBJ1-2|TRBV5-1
CASSLGQGENYGYTF
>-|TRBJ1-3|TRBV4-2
CASSQGTGNINTIYF
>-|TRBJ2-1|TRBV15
CATRTSGGNPPNEQFF
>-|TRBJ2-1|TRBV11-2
CASSLDGLAGNEQFF
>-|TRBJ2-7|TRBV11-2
CASSLPLYEQYF
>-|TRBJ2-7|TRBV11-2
CASSSGVEQYF
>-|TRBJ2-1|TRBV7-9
CASPGVGNEQFF
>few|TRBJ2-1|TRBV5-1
CASSPQGDNEQFF
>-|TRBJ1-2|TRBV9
CASSAGGGPYYGYTF
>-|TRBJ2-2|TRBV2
CASSDRTQGTGELFF
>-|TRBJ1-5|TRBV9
CASSVEGSNQPQHF
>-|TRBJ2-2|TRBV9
CASSTSGLGPNTGELFF
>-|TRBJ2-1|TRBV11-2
CASSLDPGGDEQFF
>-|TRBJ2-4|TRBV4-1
CASSQPIAKNIQYF
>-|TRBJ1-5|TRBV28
CASSFNRGQGGHQPQHF
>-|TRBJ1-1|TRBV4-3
CASSQGGTGARIFF
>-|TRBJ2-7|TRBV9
CASSEAGQGYEQYF
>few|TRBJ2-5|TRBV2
CASSPRTSGSETQYF
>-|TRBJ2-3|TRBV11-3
CASSLSSGGTDTQYF
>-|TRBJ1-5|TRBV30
CASSHGVGQPQHF
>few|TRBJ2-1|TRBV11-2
CASSLAAPNKQFF
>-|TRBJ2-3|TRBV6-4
CASSDGSRDTQYF
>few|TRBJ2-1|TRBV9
CASSPGGLSYNEQFF
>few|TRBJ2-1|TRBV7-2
CASSGGLASYNEQFF
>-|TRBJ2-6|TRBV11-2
CASSRGDRRYGANVLTF
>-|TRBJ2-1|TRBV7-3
CASSNTGGQGNEQFF
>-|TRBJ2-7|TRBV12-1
CASSFPLDRTYEQYF
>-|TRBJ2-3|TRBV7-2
CASSLSDRRTDTQYF
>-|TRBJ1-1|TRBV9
CASSPGQGKDTEAFF
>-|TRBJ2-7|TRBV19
CASSPSRDTLGEQYF
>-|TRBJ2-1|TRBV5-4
CASSSADRYNEQFF
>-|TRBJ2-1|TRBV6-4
CASSKTSGRQNEQFF
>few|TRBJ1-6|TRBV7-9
CASSSLGSSPLHF
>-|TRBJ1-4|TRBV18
CASSPEVATNEKLFF
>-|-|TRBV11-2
CASSPYRGEQYF
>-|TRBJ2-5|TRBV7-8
CASSLGPQREQYF
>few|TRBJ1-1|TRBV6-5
CASSTQGTEAFF
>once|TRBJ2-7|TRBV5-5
CASSLVPSPEQYF
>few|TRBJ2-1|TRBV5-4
CASSPGLAYNEQFF
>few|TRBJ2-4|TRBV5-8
CASSLVRGGRNIQYF
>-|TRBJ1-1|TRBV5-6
CASSSTDQGRGTEAFF
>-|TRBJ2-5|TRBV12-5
CASGGGTSGVQETQYF
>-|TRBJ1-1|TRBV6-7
CASSYLGTGTWVNTEAFF
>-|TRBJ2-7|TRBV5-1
CASSPPGTGNDEQYF
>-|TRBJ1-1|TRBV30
CAWSPGSGSTEAFF
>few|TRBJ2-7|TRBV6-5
CASSSYPSREQYF
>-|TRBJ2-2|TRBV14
CASSQGASAANTGELFF